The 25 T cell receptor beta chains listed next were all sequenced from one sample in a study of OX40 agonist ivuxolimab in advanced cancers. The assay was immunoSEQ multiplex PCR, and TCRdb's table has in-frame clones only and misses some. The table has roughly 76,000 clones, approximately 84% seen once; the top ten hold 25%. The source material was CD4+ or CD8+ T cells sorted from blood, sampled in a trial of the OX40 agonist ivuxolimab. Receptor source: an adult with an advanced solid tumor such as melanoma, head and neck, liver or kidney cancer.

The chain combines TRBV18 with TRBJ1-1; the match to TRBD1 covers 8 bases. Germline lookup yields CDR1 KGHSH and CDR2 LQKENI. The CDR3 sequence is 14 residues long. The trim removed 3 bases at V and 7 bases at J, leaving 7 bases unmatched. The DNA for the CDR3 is TGTGCCAGCTCACCCCAAACAGGGGGGGATGAAGCTTTCTTT. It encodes CASSPQTGGDEAFF.

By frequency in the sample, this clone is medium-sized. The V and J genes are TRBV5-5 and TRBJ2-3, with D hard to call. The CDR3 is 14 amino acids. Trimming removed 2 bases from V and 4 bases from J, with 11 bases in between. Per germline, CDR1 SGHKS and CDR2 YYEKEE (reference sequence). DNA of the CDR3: TGTGCCAGCAGCTTACCAGAACCGGCAGATACGCAGTATTTT. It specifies CASSLPEPADTQYF.

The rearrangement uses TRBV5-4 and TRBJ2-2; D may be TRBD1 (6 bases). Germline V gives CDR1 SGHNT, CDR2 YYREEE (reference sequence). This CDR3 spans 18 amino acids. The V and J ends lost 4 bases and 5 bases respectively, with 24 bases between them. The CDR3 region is CASSLGLFEGVGTGELFF. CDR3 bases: TGTGCCAGCAGCCTTGGATTATTTGAGGGGGTAGGAACCGGGGAGCTGTTTTTT.

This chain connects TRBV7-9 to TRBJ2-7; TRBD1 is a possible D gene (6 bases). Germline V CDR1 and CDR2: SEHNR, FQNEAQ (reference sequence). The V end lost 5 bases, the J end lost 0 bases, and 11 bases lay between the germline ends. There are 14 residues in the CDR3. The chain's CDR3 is CASSPWDISYEQYF. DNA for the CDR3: TGTGCCAGCAGCCCGTGGGACATCTCCTACGAGCAGTACTTC.

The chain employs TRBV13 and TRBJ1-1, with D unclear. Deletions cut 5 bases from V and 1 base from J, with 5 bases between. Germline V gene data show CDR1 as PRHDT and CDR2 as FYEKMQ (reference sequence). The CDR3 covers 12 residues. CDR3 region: CASSTGNTEAFF. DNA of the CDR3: TGTGCCAGCAGCACGGGGAACACTGAAGCTTTCTTT.

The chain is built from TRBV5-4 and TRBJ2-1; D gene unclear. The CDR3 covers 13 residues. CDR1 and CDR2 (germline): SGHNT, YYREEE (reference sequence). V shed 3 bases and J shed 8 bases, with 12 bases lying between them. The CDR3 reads CASSYPVSDEQFF. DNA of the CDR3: TGTGCCAGCAGCTACCCGGTGAGCGATGAGCAGTTCTTC.

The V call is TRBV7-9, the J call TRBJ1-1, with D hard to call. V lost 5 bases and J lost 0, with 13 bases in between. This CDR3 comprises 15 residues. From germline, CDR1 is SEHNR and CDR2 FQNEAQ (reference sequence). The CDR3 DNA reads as TGTGCCAGCAGCCGTAGACAAGCAATGAACACTGAAGCTTTCTTT. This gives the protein CASSRRQAMNTEAFF.

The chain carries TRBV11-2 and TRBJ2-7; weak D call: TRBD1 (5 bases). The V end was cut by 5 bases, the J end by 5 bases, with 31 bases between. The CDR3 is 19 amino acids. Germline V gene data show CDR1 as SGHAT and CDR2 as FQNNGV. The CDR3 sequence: CASSQLRYRFGQGRNEQYF. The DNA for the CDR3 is TGTGCCAGCAGCCAACTGAGGTATCGTTTCGGGCAGGGAAGAAACGAGCAGTACTTC.

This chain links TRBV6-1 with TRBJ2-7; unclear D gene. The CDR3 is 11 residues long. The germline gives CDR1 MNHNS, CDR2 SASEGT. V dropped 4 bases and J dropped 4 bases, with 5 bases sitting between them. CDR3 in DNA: TGTGCCAGCAGTGCACAGTACGAGCAGTACTTC. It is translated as CASSAQYEQYF.

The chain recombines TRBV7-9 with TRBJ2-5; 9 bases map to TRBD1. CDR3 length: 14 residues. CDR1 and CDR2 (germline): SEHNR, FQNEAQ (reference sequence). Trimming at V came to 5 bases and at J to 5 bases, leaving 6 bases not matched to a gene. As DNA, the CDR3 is TGTGCCAGCAGCGTGGGGACAGGGCGGGAGACCCAGTACTTC. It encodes CASSVGTGRETQYF. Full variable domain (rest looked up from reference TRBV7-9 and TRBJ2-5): DTGVSQNPRHKITKRGQNVTFRCDPISEHNRLYWYRQTLGQGPEFLTYFQNEAQLEKSRLLSDRFSAERPKGSFSTLEIQRTEQGDSAMYLCASSVGTGRETQYFGPGTRLLVL.

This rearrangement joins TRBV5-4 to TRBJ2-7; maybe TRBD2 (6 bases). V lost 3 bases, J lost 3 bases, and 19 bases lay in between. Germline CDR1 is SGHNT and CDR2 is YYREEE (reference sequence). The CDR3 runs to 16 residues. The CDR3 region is CASSSSWGDRFYEQYF. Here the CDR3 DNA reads TGTGCCAGCAGCTCCTCTTGGGGGGACCGCTTCTACGAGCAGTACTTC.

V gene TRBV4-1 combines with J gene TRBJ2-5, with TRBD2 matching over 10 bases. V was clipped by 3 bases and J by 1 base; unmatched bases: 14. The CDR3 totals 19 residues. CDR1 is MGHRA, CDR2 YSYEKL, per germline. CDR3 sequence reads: CASSHPVTYERGGQETQYF. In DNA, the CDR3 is TGCGCCAGCAGCCATCCCGTAACGTATGAGCGGGGGGGCCAAGAGACCCAGTACTTC.

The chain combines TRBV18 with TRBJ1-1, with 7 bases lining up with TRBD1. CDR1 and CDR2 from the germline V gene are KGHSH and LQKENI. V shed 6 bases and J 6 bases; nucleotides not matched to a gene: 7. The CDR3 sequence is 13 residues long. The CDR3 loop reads CASSSDRESEAFF. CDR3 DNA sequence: TGTGCCAGCTCGTCCGACAGGGAATCTGAAGCTTTCTTT.

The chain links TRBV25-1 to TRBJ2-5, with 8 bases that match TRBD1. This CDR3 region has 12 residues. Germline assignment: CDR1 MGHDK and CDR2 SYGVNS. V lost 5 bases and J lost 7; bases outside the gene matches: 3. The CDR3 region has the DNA TGTGCCAGCAGTTCACAGGGGGTGACCCAGTACTTC. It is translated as CASSSQGVTQYF.

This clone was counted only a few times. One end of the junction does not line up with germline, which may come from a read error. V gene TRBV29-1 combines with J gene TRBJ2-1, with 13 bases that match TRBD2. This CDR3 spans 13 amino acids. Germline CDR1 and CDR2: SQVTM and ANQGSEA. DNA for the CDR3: TGCAGCGTAACGGGACTAGCGGGGTCGGGGGTTCTCTTC. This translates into CSVTGLAGSGVLF.

The CDR3 DNA follows: TGTGCCAGCAGCTTAGCCTTGTACAATGAGCAGTTCTTC. Its protein is CASSLALYNEQFF. This rearrangement joins TRBV7-7 to TRBJ2-1; no clear D gene. CDR3 length equals 13 residues. The ends were cut back, 0 bases at V and 4 bases at J, with 4 bases in the middle. Germline loops: CDR1 SSHAT, CDR2 FNYEAQ (reference sequence).

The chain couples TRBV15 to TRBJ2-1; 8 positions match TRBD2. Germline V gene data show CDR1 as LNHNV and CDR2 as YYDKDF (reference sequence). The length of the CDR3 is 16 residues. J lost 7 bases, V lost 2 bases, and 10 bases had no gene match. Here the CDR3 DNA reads TGTGCCACCAGCAGATCAGCGGGGGAGATCACGAATGAGCAGTTCTTC. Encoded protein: CATSRSAGEITNEQFF. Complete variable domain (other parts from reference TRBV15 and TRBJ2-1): DAMVIQNPRYQVTQFGKPVTLSCSQTLNHNVMYWYQQKSSQAPKLLFHYYDKDFNNEADTPDNFQSRRPNTSFCFLDIRSPGLGDTAMYLCATSRSAGEITNEQFFGPGTRLTVL.

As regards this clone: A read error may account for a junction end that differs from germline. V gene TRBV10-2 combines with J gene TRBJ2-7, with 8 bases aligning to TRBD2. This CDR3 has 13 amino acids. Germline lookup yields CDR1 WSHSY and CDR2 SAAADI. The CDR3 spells CASSIGRAWEQYF. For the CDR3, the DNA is TGTGCCAGCAGTATCGGGAGGGCCTGGGAGCAGTACTTC.

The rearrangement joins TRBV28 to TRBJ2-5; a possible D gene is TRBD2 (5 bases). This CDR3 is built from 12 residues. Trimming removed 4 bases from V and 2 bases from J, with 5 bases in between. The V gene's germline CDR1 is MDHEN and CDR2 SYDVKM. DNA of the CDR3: TGTGCCAGCAGTTCGGGGCAAGAGACCCAGTACTTC. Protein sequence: CASSSGQETQYF.

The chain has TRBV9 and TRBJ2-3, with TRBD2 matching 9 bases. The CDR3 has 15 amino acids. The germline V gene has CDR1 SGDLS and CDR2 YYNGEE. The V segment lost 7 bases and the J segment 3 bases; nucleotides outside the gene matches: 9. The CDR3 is CASSNRGGGTDTQYF. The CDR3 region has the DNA TGTGCCAGCTCCAACCGCGGGGGGGGAACAGATACGCAGTATTTT.

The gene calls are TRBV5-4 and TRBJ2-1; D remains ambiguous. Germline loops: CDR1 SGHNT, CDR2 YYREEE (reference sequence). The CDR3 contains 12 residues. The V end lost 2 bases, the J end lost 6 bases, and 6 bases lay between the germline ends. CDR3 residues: CASSLRINEQFF. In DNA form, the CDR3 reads TGTGCCAGCAGCTTAAGGATCAATGAGCAGTTCTTC.

Here the CDR3 reads CASILWAGNTEAFF. The CDR3 DNA reads TGTGCCAGCATCCTGTGGGCGGGGAACACTGAAGCTTTCTTT. The rearrangement joins TRBV6-6 to TRBJ1-1; D not certain. CDR3 length equals 14 residues. The V end was cut by 7 bases, the J end by 1 base, with 13 bases between. Germline loops: CDR1 MNHNY, CDR2 SVGAGI (reference sequence).

Here the CDR3 reads CASSYSGPGTEAFF. CDR3 nucleotides: TGTGCCAGCAGTTACTCGGGACCGGGCACTGAAGCTTTCTTT. The rearrangement joins TRBV6-6 to TRBJ1-1; a weak D match, TRBD1 (5 bases). V was pared by 0 bases and J by 4 bases, with 9 bases between. The CDR3 extends over 14 amino acids. The germline CDR1 and CDR2 sequences are MNHNY and SVGAGI (reference sequence).

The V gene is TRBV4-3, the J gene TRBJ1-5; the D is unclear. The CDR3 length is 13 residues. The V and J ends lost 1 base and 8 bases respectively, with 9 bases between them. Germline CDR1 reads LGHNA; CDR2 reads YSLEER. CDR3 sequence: CASSQALREPQHF. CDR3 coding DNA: TGCGCCAGCAGCCAAGCTCTTAGGGAGCCCCAGCATTTT.

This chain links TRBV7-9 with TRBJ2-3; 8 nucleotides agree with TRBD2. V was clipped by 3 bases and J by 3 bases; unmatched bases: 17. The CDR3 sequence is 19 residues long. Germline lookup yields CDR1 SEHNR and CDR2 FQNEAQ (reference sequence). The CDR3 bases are TGTGCCAGCAGCTTGGGCGTCGGGTTACGGGGGGGCCTGACAGATACGCAGTATTTT. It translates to CASSLGVGLRGGLTDTQYF.